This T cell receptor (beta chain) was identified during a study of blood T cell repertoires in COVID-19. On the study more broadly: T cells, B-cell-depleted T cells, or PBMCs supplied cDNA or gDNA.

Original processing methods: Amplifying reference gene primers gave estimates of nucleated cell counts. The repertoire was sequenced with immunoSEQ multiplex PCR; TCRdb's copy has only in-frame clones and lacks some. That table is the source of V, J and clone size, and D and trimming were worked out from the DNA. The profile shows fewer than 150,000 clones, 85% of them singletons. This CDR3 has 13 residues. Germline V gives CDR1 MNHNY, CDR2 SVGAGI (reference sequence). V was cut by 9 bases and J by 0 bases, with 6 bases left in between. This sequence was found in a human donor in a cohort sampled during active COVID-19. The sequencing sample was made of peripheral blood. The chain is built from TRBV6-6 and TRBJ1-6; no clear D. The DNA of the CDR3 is TGTGCCAGTTCAGGCTCCTATAATTCACCCCTCCACTTT. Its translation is CASSGSYNSPLHF.